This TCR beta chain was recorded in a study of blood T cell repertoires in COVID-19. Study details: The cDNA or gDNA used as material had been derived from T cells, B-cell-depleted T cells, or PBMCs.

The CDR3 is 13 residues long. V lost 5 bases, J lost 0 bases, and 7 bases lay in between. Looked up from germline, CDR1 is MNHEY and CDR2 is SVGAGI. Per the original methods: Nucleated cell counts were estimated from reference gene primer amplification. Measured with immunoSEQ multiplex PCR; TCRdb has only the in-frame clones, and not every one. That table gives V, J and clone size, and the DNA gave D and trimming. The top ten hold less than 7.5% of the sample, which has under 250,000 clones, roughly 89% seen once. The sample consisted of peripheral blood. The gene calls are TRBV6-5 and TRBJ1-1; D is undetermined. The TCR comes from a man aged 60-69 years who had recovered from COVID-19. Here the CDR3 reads CASSRVVNTEAFF. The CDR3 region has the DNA TGTGCCAGCAGTAGAGTTGTGAACACTGAAGCTTTCTTT.